Sequencing of this T cell receptor (beta chain) was carried out in a study of blood T cell repertoires in COVID-19. Germline values: CDR1 MDHEN, CDR2 SYDVKM. The CDR3 totals 15 residues. The ends lost 8 bases at V and 0 bases at J; junction bases unmatched: 9. Per the authors' pipeline: The authors estimated nucleated cell counts from reference gene primer amplification. Measured with immunoSEQ multiplex PCR; TCRdb has only the in-frame clones, and not every one. V, J and clone size were drawn from that table, and D and trimming were deduced from the DNA. This repertoire shows roughly 76,000 clones, around 84% found once; its top ten account for approximately 39%.

The sample comprised peripheral blood. The TCR originated in a woman in her 70s with acute or convalescent COVID-19. The rearrangement joins TRBV28 to TRBJ2-7; TRBD1 matches 8 bases. The CDR3 protein is CASGEATGVSYEQYF. In DNA form, the CDR3 reads TGTGCCAGCGGAGAAGCGACAGGGGTCTCCTACGAGCAGTACTTC. Full variable domain (missing parts from reference TRBV28 and TRBJ2-7): DVKVTQSSRYLVKRTGEKVFLECVQDMDHENMFWYRQDPGLGLRLIYFSYDVKMKEKGDIPEGYSVSREKKERFSLILESASTNQTSMYLCASGEATGVSYEQYFGPGTRLTVT.